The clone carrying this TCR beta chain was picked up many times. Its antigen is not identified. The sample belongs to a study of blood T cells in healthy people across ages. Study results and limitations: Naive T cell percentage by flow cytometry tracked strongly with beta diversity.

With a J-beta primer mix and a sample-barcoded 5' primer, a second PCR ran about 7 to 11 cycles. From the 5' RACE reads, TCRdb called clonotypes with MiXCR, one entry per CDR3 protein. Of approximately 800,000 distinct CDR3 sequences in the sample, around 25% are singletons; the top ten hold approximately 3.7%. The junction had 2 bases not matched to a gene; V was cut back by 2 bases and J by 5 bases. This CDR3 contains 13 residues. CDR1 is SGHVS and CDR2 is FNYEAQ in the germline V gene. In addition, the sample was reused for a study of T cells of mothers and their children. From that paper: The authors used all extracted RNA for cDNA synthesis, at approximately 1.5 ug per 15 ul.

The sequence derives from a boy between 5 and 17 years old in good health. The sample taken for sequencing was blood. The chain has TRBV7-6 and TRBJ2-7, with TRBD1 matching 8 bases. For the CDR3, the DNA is TGTGCCAGCAGCTTAACCAGGGGGCACGAGCAGTACTTC. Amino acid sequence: CASSLTRGHEQYF.